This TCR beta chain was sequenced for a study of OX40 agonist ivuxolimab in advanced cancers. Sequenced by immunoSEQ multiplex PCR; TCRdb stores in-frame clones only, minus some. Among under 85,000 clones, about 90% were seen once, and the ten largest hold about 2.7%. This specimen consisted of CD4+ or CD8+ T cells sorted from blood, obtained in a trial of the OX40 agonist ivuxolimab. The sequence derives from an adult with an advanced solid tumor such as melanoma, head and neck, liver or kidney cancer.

The CDR3 loop is CASSLAGQPYGYTF. CDR3 sequence (DNA): TGTGCCAGCAGCTTAGCGGGACAGCCCTATGGCTACACCTTC. The V gene is TRBV7-8, the J gene TRBJ1-2; 7 nucleotides match TRBD1. Germline V lookup: CDR1 SGHVS, CDR2 FQNEAQ. J lost 4 bases, V lost 0 bases, and 2 bases had no gene match. The CDR3 spans 14 residues. The full variable domain, rest sourced from reference TRBV7-8 and TRBJ1-2, is GAGVSQSPRYKVAKRGQDVALRCDPISGHVSLFWYQQALGQGPEFLTYFQNEAQLDKSGLPSDRFFAERPEGSVSTLKIQRTQQEDSAVYLCASSLAGQPYGYTFGSGTRLTVV.